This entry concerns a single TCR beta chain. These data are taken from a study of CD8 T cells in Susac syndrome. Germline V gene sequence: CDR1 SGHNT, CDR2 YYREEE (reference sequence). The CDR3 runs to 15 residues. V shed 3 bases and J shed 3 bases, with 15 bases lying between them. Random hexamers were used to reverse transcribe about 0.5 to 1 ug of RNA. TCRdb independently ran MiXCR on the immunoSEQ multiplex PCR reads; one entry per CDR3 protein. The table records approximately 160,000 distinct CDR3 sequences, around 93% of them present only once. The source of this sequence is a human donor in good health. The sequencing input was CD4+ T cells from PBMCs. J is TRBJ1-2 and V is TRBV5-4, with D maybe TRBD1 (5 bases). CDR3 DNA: TGTGCCAGCAGCTCCGCCTCCGGGACCCACTATGGCTACACCTTC. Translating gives CASSSASGTHYGYTF.